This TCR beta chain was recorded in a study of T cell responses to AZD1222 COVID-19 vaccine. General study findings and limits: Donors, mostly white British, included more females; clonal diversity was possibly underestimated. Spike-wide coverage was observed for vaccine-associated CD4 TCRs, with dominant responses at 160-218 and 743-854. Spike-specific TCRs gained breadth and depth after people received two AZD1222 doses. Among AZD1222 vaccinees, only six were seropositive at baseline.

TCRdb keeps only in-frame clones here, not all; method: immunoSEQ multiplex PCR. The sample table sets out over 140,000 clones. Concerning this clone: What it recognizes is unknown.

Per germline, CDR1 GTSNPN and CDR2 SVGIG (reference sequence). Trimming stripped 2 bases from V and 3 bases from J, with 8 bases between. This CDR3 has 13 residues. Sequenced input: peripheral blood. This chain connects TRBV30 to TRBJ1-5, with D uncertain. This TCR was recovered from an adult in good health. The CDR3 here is CAWSREFNQPQHF. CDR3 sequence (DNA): TGTGCCTGGAGTCGAGAATTCAATCAGCCCCAGCATTTT.